The entry below describes one T cell receptor beta chain. Per the study methods: From reference gene primer amplification, estimates of nucleated cell counts were derived. Only in-frame clones appear in the TCRdb table, and some are missing; sequencing was by immunoSEQ multiplex PCR. That table furnishes V, J and clone size, whereas the DNA furnished D and trimming. Of over 150,000 clones in the sample, under 85% were seen once. This sample is drawn from a study of blood T cell repertoires in COVID-19. Background on the study: Collection of acute and convalescent COVID-19 samples took place in the United States, Italy and Spain. T cells, B-cell-depleted T cells, or PBMCs supplied cDNA or gDNA.

Trimming pared 3 bases from V and 7 bases from J, leaving 16 bases between. The CDR3 covers 14 residues. From germline, CDR1 is SGHRS and CDR2 YFSETQ. The chain is built from TRBV5-1 and TRBJ1-2, with D possibly matching TRBD1 (6 bases). Sequenced input: peripheral blood. The sequence was obtained from a man between 60 and 75 years old with COVID-19, enrolled during active disease. The CDR3 DNA follows: TGCGCCAGCAGCTCTCTATCAACAGGGACTGGCTACACCTTC. Its protein is CASSSLSTGTGYTF.